The present T cell receptor (beta chain) was sequenced within a study of cytomegalovirus exposure and HLA in healthy donors. Study-level points and caveats: For most TCR sequences rarity was the rule, although some public TCRs occurred in many donors.

Primers: 60 Vbeta forward and 13 Jbeta reverse. Here immunoSEQ multiplex PCR was the method, and the copy in TCRdb shows in-frame clones only, minus some. This table has 150,000 to 200,000 clones, about 59% appearing once. Germline-derived CDR1 and CDR2 are MRHNA and SNTAGT. CDR3 length: 15 amino acids. The V end lost 2 bases, the J end lost 5 bases, and 15 bases lay between the germline ends. For this clone: Its antigen is undetermined.

The TCR was taken from a man aged 40-49 years in good health and CMV-seronegative. The genes are TRBV6-4 and TRBJ2-5, with D unresolved. Sequenced input: PBMCs. The CDR3 DNA reads TGTGCCAGCAGTGACCCAAAGCGTAGATGGGAGACCCAGTACTTC. This translates into CASSDPKRRWETQYF.